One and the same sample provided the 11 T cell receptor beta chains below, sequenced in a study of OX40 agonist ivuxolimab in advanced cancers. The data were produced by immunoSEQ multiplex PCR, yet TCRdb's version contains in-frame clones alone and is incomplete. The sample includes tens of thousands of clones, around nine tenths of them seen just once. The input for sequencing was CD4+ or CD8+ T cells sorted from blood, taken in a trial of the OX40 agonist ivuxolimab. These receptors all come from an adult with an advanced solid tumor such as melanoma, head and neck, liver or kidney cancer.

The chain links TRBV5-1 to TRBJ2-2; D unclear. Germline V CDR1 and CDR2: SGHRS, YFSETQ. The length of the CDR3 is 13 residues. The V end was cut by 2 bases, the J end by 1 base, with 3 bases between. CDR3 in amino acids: CASSFGNTGELFF. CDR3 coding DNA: TGCGCCAGCAGCTTTGGGAACACCGGGGAGCTGTTTTTT.

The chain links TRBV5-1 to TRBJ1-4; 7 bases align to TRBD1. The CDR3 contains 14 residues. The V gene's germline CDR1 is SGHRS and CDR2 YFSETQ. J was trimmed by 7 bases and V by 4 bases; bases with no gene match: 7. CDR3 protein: CASSKGGLGEKLFF. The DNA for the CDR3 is TGCGCCAGCAGCAAAGGGGGCTTGGGTGAAAAACTGTTTTTT. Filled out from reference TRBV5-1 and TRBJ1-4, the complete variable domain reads KAGVTQTPRYLIKTRGQQVTLSCSPISGHRSVSWYQQTPGQGLQFLFEYFSETQRNKGNFPGRFSGRQFSNSRSEMNVSTLELGDSALYLCASSKGGLGEKLFFGSGTQLSVL.

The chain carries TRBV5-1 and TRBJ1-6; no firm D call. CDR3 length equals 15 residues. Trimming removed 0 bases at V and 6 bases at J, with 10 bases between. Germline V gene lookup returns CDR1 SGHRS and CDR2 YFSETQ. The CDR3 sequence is CASSLDTLVNSPLHF. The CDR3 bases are TGCGCCAGCAGCTTGGACACATTAGTTAATTCACCCCTCCACTTT.

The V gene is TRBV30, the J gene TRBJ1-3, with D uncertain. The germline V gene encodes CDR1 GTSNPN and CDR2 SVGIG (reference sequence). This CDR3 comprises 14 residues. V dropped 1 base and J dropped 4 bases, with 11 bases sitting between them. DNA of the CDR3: TGTGCCTGGAGTGGAGGGTTTAACGGAAACACCATATATTTT. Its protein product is CAWSGGFNGNTIYF.

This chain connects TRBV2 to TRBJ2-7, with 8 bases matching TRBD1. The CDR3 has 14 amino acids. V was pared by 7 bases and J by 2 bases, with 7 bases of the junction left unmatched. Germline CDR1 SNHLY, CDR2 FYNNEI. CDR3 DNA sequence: TGTGCCAGCACTATGGGACAGGCTACCTACGAGCAGTACTTC. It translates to CASTMGQATYEQYF.

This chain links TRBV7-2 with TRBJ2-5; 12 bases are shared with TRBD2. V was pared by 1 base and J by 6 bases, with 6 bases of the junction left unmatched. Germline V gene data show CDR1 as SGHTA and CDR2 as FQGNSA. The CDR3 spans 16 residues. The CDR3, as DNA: TGTGCCAGCAGCTTAGAACTAGCGGGGGGAGGAAAGACCCAGTACTTC. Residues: CASSLELAGGGKTQYF. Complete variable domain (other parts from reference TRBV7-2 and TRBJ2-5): GAGVSQSPSNKVTEKGKDVELRCDPISGHTALYWYRQSLGQGLEFLIYFQGNSAPDKSGLPSDRFSAERTGGSVSTLTIQRTQQEDSAVYLCASSLELAGGGKTQYFGPGTRLLVL.

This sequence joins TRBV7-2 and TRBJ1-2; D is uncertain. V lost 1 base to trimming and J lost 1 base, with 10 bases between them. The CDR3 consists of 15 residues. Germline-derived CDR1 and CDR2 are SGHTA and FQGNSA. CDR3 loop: CASSLDSGNNYGYTF. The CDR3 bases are TGTGCCAGCAGCTTAGATTCCGGGAATAACTATGGCTACACCTTC.

CDR3 sequence reads: CASSLEGFQETQYF. The CDR3 DNA follows: TGTGCCAGCAGCTTAGAGGGGTTCCAAGAGACCCAGTACTTC. The chain has TRBV7-7 and TRBJ2-5, with D possibly TRBD1 on 5 matching bases. This CDR3 region has 14 residues. Germline CDR1 reads SSHAT; CDR2 reads FNYEAQ (reference sequence). Trimming cost V 1 base and J 1 base, with 7 bases left between them.

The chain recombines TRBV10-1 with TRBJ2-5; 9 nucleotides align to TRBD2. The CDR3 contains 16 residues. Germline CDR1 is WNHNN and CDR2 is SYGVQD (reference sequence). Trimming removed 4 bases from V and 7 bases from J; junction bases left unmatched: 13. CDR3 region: CASSAGLAGTRGTQYF. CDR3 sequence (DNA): TGCGCCAGCAGTGCGGGGCTAGCGGGGACTCGGGGGACCCAGTACTTC.

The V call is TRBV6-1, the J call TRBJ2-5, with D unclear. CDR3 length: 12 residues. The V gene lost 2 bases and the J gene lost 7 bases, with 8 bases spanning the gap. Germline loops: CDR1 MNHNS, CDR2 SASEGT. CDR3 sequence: CASSEFLGTQYF. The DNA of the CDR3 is TGTGCCAGCAGTGAATTCCTCGGGACCCAGTACTTC.

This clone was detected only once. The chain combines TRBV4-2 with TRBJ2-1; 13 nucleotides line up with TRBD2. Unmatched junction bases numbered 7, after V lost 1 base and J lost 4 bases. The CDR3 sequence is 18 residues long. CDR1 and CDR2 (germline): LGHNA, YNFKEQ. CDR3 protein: CASSQVTSGGASYNEQFF. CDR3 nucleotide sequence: TGTGCCAGCAGCCAAGTTACTAGCGGGGGGGCCTCATACAATGAGCAGTTCTTC.